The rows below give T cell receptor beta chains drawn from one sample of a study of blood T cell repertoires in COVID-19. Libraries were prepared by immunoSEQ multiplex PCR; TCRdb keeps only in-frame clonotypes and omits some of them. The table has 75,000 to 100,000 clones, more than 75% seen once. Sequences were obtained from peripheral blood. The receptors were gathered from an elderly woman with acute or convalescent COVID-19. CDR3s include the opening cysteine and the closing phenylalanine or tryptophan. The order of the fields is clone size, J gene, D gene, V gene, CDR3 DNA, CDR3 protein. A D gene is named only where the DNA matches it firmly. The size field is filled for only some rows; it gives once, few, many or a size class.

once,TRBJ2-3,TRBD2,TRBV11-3,TGTGCCAGCAGCTTAGTCGCGGGGGGAGCGCAGTATTTT,CASSLVAGGAQYF
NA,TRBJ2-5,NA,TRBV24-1,TGTGCCACCAGTTGGCAGTCAAGAGGTAGGACCCAGTACTTC,CATSWQSRGRTQYF
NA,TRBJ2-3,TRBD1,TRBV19,TGTGCCAGTAGTGTACCGGGACAGGGCCCAGATACGCAGTATTTT,CASSVPGQGPDTQYF
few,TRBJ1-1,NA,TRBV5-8,TGTGCCAGCAGCCCCCGAGTCTCGGAAGCTTTCTTT,CASSPRVSEAFF
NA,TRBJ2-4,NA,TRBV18,TGTGCCAGCTCACCACCGGGGAGAAACATTCAGTACTTC,CASSPPGRNIQYF
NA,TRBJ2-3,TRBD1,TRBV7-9,TGTGCCAGCAGCTTCACAGGGGTGGGAGATACGCAGTATTTT,CASSFTGVGDTQYF
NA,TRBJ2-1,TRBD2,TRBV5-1,TGCGCCAGCAGCTTTAGCGGGGAGTCCTACAATGAGCAGTTCTTC,CASSFSGESYNEQFF
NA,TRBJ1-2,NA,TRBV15,TGTGCCACCAGCGACAGCTATGGCTACACCTTC,CATSDSYGYTF
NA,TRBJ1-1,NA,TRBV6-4,TGTGCCAGCAGTGAACAACCCGGGACAAGGTACACTGAAGCTTTCTTT,CASSEQPGTRYTEAFF
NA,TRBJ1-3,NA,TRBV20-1,TGCAGTGCTAGAGCGGGAAACACCATATATTTT,CSARAGNTIYF
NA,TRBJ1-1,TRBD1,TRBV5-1,TGCGCCAGCAGCCCCGGACAGGGTTCGAACACTGAAGCTTTCTTT,CASSPGQGSNTEAFF
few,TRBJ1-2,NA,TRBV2,TGTGCCAGCAGTTCGGACAGAGACTATGGCTACACCTTC,CASSSDRDYGYTF
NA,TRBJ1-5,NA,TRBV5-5,TGTGCCAGCAGCCCTGGACACCTGAATCAGCCCCAGCATTTT,CASSPGHLNQPQHF
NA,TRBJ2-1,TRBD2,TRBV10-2,TGCGCCAGCAGTGGACTAGCGGCTACCTACAATGAGCAGTTCTTC,CASSGLAATYNEQFF
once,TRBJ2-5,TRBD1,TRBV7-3,TGTGCCAGCAGCGAAGGGACAGGAAAGACCCAGTACTTC,CASSEGTGKTQYF
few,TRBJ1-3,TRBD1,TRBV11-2,TGTGCCAGCGGCACAGGGGGCAGCTCTGGAAACACCATATATTTT,CASGTGGSSGNTIYF
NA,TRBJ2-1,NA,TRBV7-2,TGTGCCAGCAGCTTAGAAGGTCGGAGCTCCTACAATGAGCAGTTCTTC,CASSLEGRSSYNEQFF
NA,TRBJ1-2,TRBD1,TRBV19,TGTGCCAGTAGTGAAGGGACAGGGAGGTTTCTCAACTATGGCTACACCTTC,CASSEGTGRFLNYGYTF
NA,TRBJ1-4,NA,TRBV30,TGTGCCTGGAGTATCCCTACGAGGGCAACTAATGAAAAACTGTTTTTT,CAWSIPTRATNEKLFF
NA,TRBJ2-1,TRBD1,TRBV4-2,TGTGCCAGCAGCCAAGAAACAGGGGGTGATTATGAGCAGTTCTTC,CASSQETGGDYEQFF
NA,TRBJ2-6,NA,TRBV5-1,TGCGCCAGCAGCTCAACAGAGGGCTCTGGGGCCAACGTCCTGACTTTC,CASSSTEGSGANVLTF
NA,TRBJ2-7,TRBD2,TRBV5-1,TGCGCCAGCAGCTTACCGACTAGCGGGTTTAACGAGCAGTACTTC,CASSLPTSGFNEQYF
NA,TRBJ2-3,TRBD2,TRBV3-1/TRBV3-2,TGTGCCAGCAGCCGCCGGACTAGCGGGAGGCACGCAGATACGCAGTATTTT,CASSRRTSGRHADTQYF
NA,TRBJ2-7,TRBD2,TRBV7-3,TGTGCCAGCAGCTCCCCGACTAGCGGGAGGGTGGTAGGGTCCTACGAGCAGTACTTC,CASSSPTSGRVVGSYEQYF
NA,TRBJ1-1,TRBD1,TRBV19,TGTGCCACCCGAGGGACAGGCGTTGTGTTGAACACTGAAGCTTTCTTT,CATRGTGVVLNTEAFF
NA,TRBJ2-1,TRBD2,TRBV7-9,TGTGCCAGCAGCTTTAGAAGCGGGATGGGGTTCTTC,CASSFRSGMGFF
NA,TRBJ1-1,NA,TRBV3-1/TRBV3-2,TGTGCCAGCAGCCAAGGTGGGCTGGCTGAAGCTTTCTTT,CASSQGGLAEAFF
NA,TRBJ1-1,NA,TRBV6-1,TGTGCCAGCAGCGAAGGGGGACACCGGAACACTGAAGCTTTCTTT,CASSEGGHRNTEAFF
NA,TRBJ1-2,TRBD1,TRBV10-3,TGTGCCACCCGAGGACAGGGCGCTAACTATGGCTACACCTTC,CATRGQGANYGYTF
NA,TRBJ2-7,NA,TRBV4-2,TGTGCCAGCAGCCAAGAGGGGGGGCACGGCTACGAGCAGTACTTC,CASSQEGGHGYEQYF
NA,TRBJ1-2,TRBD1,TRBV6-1,TGTGCCAGCAGTGAAGCGGTGACAGGGTACTATGGCTACACCTTC,CASSEAVTGYYGYTF
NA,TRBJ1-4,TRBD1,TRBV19,TGTGCCAGTAGTATAGATGCAGGGGGTAATGAAAAACTGTTTTTT,CASSIDAGGNEKLFF
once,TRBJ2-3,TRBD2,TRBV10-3,TGTGCCATCAGCGGTAGCGGGAGGGCCACAGATACGCAGTATTTT,CAISGSGRATDTQYF
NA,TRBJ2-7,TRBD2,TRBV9,TGTGCCAGCAGCGAGGGACTAGCGGGGGGGCCCTCCTACGAGCAGTACTTC,CASSEGLAGGPSYEQYF
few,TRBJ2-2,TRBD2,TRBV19,TGTGCCAGTAGTACTCGGAGCGGCGGGAGGAGGAGCACCGGGGAGCTGTTTTTT,CASSTRSGGRRSTGELFF
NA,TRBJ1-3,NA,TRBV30,TGTGCCTGGAGGCGCGGACAGAGCTCTGGAAACACCATATATTTT,CAWRRGQSSGNTIYF
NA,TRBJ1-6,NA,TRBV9,TGTGCCAGCAGCGTAGACGGGGGGAATTCACCCCTCCACTTT,CASSVDGGNSPLHF
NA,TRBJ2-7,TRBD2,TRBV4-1,TGCGCCAGCAGCCACCCAATACAGACTAGCGGGAGATTAGGATACGAGCAGTACTTC,CASSHPIQTSGRLGYEQYF
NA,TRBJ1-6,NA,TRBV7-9,TGTGCCAGCAGCTTAGATCTAGGCAGCTCCTATAATTCACCCCTCCACTTT,CASSLDLGSSYNSPLHF
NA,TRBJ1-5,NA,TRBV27,TGTGCCAGCAGTTTGGCGGAAAATCAGCCCCAGCATTTT,CASSLAENQPQHF
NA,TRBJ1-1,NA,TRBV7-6,TGTGCCAGCAGCCATAGCCAGGGAGGGCACACTGAAGCTTTCTTT,CASSHSQGGHTEAFF
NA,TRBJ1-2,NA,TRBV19,TGTGCCAGTAGCCCAAGCGGGGACTATGGCTACACCTTC,CASSPSGDYGYTF
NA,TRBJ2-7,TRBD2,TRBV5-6,TGTGCCAGCAGCTCGGGACTAGGGAGGTCCTACGAGCAGTACTTC,CASSSGLGRSYEQYF
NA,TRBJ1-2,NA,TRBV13,TGTGCCAGCAGCTCCCAGGCTTCGGGGAGCTATGGCTACACCTTC,CASSSQASGSYGYTF
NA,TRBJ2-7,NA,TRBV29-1,TGCAGCGTTGCGGACACGGGCCGCTCCTACGAGCAGTACTTC,CSVADTGRSYEQYF
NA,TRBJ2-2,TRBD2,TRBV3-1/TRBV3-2,TGTGCCAGCAGCCCACGGACTAGGGTCGGGGAGCTGTTTTTT,CASSPRTRVGELFF
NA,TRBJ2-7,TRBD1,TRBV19,TGTGCCAGTAGTATTACAGACAGGGTCTACGAGCAGTACTTC,CASSITDRVYEQYF
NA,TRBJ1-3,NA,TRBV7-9,TGTGCCAGCAGCCTAGGACAGCTTGGAAACACCATATATTTT,CASSLGQLGNTIYF
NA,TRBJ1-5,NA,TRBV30,TGTGCCTGCCCGGCGGGATGGGGAAATCAGCCCCAGCATTTT,CACPAGWGNQPQHF
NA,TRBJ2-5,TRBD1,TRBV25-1,TGTGCCAGCAGAAGGGACAGGGGGCTTGAGACCCAGTACTTC,CASRRDRGLETQYF
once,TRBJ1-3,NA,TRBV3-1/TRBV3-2,TGTGCCAGCAGCCAAGACAGGGCGGGAAACACCATATATTTT,CASSQDRAGNTIYF
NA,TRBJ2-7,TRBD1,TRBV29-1,TGCAGCGTTGAGAACAGGGGGGAGCAGTACTTC,CSVENRGEQYF
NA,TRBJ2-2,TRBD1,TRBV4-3,TGCGCCAGCAGCCTTGGACAGGGGGAAACCGGGGAGCTGTTTTTT,CASSLGQGETGELFF
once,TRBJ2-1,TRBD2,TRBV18,TGTGCCAGCTCACCAAGGGGCGGGGGGCCGAATGAGCAGTTCTTC,CASSPRGGGPNEQFF
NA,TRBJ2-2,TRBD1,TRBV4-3,TGCGCCAGCAGCCGCCAAAGGGGGCAGGGGCTGTTTTTT,CASSRQRGQGLFF
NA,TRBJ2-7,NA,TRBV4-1,TGCGCCAGCAGCCAAACGTCATCGCAGGGGCATCTCTACGAGCAGTACTTC,CASSQTSSQGHLYEQYF
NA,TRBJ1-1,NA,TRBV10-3,TGTGCCATCAGTGAGGGAGCGGGTAACACTGAAGCTTTCTTT,CAISEGAGNTEAFF
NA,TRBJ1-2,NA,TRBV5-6,TGTGCCAGCAGTTATTCTAACAGGGACGTCGATGGCTACACCTTC,CASSYSNRDVDGYTF